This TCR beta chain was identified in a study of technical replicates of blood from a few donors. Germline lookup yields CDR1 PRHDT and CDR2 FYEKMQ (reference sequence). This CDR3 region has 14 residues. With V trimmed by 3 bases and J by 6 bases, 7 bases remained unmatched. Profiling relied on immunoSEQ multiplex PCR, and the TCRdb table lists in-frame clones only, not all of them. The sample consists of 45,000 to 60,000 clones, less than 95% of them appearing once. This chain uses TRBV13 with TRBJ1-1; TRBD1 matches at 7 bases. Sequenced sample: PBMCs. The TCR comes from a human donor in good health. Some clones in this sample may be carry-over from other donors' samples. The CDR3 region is CASSLEGGAAEAFF. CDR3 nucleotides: TGTGCCAGCAGCTTGGAAGGGGGCGCGGCTGAAGCTTTCTTT.